This is a list of T cell receptor beta chains from one sample in a study of beta chain features in type 1 diabetes. Generated by immunoSEQ multiplex PCR, the TCRdb table keeps only in-frame clones and is missing some. The sample records under 300,000 clones, approximately 14% being singletons. Sequences were obtained from naive CD4+ T cells from blood. These receptors all come from a man aged 30 to 45 with type 1 diabetes. Each CDR3 is given with its conserved first and last residue. Each record gives: V gene, D gene, clone size, J gene, CDR3 protein, CDR3 DNA. The D gene is left open where the match is weak. Clone size is given for some rows only: seen once, a few or many times, or a class if the clone is expanded.

TRBV6-1,-,few,TRBJ2-2,CASSGAANGGELFF,TGTGCCAGCAGTGGGGCCGCCAACGGTGGGGAGCTGTTTTTT
TRBV4-1,-,few,TRBJ2-1,CASSPFGTSPANNEQFF,TGCGCCAGCAGCCCCTTCGGGACTTCCCCTGCCAACAATGAGCAGTTCTTC
TRBV5-1,TRBD1,few,TRBJ2-3,CASSVDRVNTQYF,TGCGCCAGCAGCGTGGACAGGGTGAATACGCAGTATTTT
TRBV5-6,-,-,TRBJ1-2,CASSSAAGTRGSYGYTF,TGTGCCAGCAGCTCGGCTGCCGGGACCCGGGGGAGCTATGGCTACACCTTC
TRBV11-2,TRBD1,-,TRBJ2-5,CASSPQGKETQYF,TGTGCCAGCAGCCCACAGGGGAAGGAGACCCAGTACTTC
TRBV5-4,-,-,TRBJ2-7,CASSGGSSYEQYF,TGTGCCAGCAGCGGGGGGAGCTCCTACGAGCAGTACTTC
TRBV19,TRBD2,-,TRBJ2-7,CASMGGSVLGVYEQYF,TGTGCCAGTATGGGGGGGAGTGTTCTAGGTGTCTACGAGCAGTACTTC
TRBV5-1,TRBD2,-,TRBJ2-5,CASSFGWRGDQETQYF,TGCGCCAGCAGCTTTGGTTGGCGGGGGGACCAAGAGACCCAGTACTTC
TRBV10-3,TRBD1,few,TRBJ1-3,CAISTGVSGNTIYF,TGTGCCATCAGTACAGGGGTTTCTGGAAACACCATATATTTT
TRBV5-4,TRBD2,few,TRBJ2-3,CASSLALAGGASSTDTQYF,TGTGCCAGCAGCTTGGCCCTAGCGGGAGGGGCCTCTAGCACAGATACGCAGTATTTT
TRBV5-1,TRBD2,few,TRBJ2-1,CASSMPGLAGYNEQFF,TGCGCCAGCAGCATGCCGGGACTAGCGGGGTACAATGAGCAGTTCTTC
TRBV28,TRBD1,-,TRBJ1-1,CASSLHKTGLNTEAFF,TGTGCCAGCAGTTTACATAAGACAGGGTTGAACACTGAAGCTTTCTTT
TRBV4-1,-,few,TRBJ2-1,CASSQGRRGEQFF,TGCGCCAGCAGCCAAGGTCGCCGAGGCGAGCAGTTCTTC
TRBV5-4,TRBD1,-,TRBJ2-7,CASGRGTGGRYEQYF,TGTGCCAGTGGGAGGGGGACAGGGGGCCGCTACGAGCAGTACTTC
TRBV5-4,-,few,TRBJ1-2,CASTSVGVPNYGYTF,TGTGCCAGCACCTCTGTTGGAGTGCCTAACTATGGCTACACCTTC
TRBV25-1,TRBD2,-,TRBJ2-3,CASTGLAGVPDTQYF,TGTGCCAGCACGGGACTAGCGGGAGTACCAGATACGCAGTATTTT
TRBV4-1,-,few,TRBJ1-1,CASSQDRQGTYTEAFF,TGCGCCAGCAGCCAAGATCGTCAGGGCACTTACACTGAAGCTTTCTTT
TRBV19,-,-,TRBJ2-7,CASSIVGGETYEQYF,TGTGCCAGTAGTATAGTTGGCGGGGAGACCTACGAGCAGTACTTC
TRBV5-1,TRBD2,once,TRBJ2-3,CASSPATSGSADTQYF,TGCGCCAGCAGCCCCGCGACTAGCGGGAGTGCAGATACGCAGTATTTT
TRBV7-2,-,-,TRBJ2-3,CASSLEGGSTDTQYF,TGTGCCAGCAGCTTAGAGGGCGGGAGCACAGATACGCAGTATTTT
TRBV6-5,-,-,TRBJ1-1,CASSYSGQGREAFF,TGTGCCAGCAGTTACTCGGGCCAGGGGCGAGAAGCTTTCTTT
TRBV5-6,-,few,TRBJ2-3,CASAPGTSTDTQYF,TGTGCCAGCGCCCCTGGGACTAGCACAGATACGCAGTATTTT
TRBV25-1,TRBD1,-,TRBJ2-4,CASSRGQEGARNIQYF,TGTGCCAGCAGTCGGGGACAGGAGGGAGCCAGAAACATTCAGTACTTC
TRBV7-9,-,few,TRBJ2-1,CASSLGVGSSYNEQFF,TGTGCCAGCAGCTTAGGTGTGGGGAGCTCCTACAATGAGCAGTTCTTC
TRBV4-1,TRBD2,few,TRBJ2-3,CASSQTKGTSGPQRTDTQYF,TGCGCCAGCAGCCAAACCAAGGGGACTAGCGGCCCCCAGCGCACAGATACGCAGTATTTT
TRBV19,-,-,TRBJ2-2,CASSLLRRNTGELFF,TGTGCCAGTAGTCTTTTGAGGCGAAACACCGGGGAGCTGTTTTTT
TRBV27,TRBD2,-,TRBJ2-1,CASSPRSGKDEQFF,TGTGCCAGCAGTCCCCGCAGCGGGAAGGACGAGCAGTTCTTC
TRBV6-1,-,few,TRBJ2-7,CASSESRSYEQYF,TGTGCCAGCAGTGAAAGCAGGTCCTACGAGCAGTACTTC
TRBV18,-,-,TRBJ1-5,CASSTDRNQPQHF,TGTGCCAGCTCAACTGACAGGAATCAGCCCCAGCATTTT
TRBV25-1,-,few,TRBJ1-1,CASSKLFGGMYTEAFF,TGTGCCAGCAGTAAGCTTTTCGGGGGAATGTACACTGAAGCTTTCTTT
TRBV19,TRBD2,-,TRBJ2-7,CASSSSSGVGEQYF,TGTGCCAGTAGTTCGTCTAGCGGGGTCGGCGAGCAGTACTTC
TRBV18,-,-,TRBJ2-6,CASSAGVTGANVLTF,TGTGCCAGCTCAGCCGGGGTAACTGGGGCCAACGTCCTGACTTTC
TRBV5-1,TRBD1,-,TRBJ2-1,CASSLLSTGGFTGSYNEQFF,TGCGCCAGCAGCTTGTTGTCGACAGGGGGCTTTACGGGGTCCTACAATGAGCAGTTCTTC
TRBV27,-,few,TRBJ1-2,CASTLSGRSNYGYTF,TGTGCCAGCACCCTAAGCGGGAGATCCAACTATGGCTACACCTTC
TRBV7-2,-,few,TRBJ1-2,CASSLAAGEGYTF,TGTGCCAGCAGCTTAGCGGCAGGGGAAGGCTACACCTTC
TRBV19,TRBD2,-,TRBJ2-3,CASSGLAGPVSQYF,TGTGCCAGTAGCGGACTAGCGGGGCCGGTATCGCAGTATTTT
TRBV4-2,TRBD2,few,TRBJ2-3,CASSLLAGEADTQYF,TGTGCCAGCAGCCTACTAGCGGGAGAGGCAGATACGCAGTATTTT
TRBV30,TRBD1,few,TRBJ1-2,CAWRRDRKDGYTF,TGTGCCTGGCGGAGGGACAGGAAGGATGGCTACACCTTC
TRBV29-1,TRBD2,-,TRBJ2-3,CSAGSGGWGTDTQYF,TGCAGCGCCGGGTCGGGGGGATGGGGCACAGATACGCAGTATTTT
TRBV27,TRBD2,-,TRBJ2-1,CASSLSLAGKDEQFF,TGTGCCAGCAGTTTAAGCTTAGCGGGAAAGGATGAGCAGTTCTTC
TRBV14,-,-,TRBJ1-2,CASSPSRHRSGYTF,TGTGCCAGCAGCCCTTCCCGACACCGTTCCGGCTACACCTTC
TRBV29-1,TRBD1,-,TRBJ1-1,CSVDGGQGKLKAFF,TGCAGCGTTGATGGTGGACAGGGAAAATTGAAGGCTTTCTTT
TRBV5-1,TRBD2,-,TRBJ2-7,CASSPSAGGAYEQYF,TGCGCCAGCAGCCCATCAGCGGGAGGGGCCTACGAGCAGTACTTC
TRBV5-8,TRBD1,few,TRBJ2-2,CASRVDRGTGELFF,TGTGCCAGCAGGGTGGACAGGGGCACCGGGGAGCTGTTTTTT
TRBV19,-,-,TRBJ2-5,CASSSVNRETQYF,TGTGCCAGTAGTAGCGTCAACAGAGAGACCCAGTACTTC
TRBV19,-,few,TRBJ1-5,CASSMRGGNQPQHF,TGTGCCAGTAGTATGCGGGGAGGCAATCAGCCCCAGCATTTT
TRBV2,TRBD1,-,TRBJ2-1,CASILGEQGDEQFF,TGTGCCAGCATTCTAGGGGAACAGGGGGATGAGCAGTTCTTC
TRBV29-1,-,-,TRBJ2-1,CSARRPRVYNEQFF,TGCAGCGCCCGGAGGCCGAGGGTCTACAATGAGCAGTTCTTC
TRBV7-2,-,few,TRBJ2-1,CASSDPRWSSYNEQFF,TGTGCCAGCAGCGACCCCCGGTGGAGCTCCTACAATGAGCAGTTCTTC
TRBV11-2,TRBD1,-,TRBJ2-1,CASSLTQGVGNEQFF,TGTGCCAGCAGCTTAACACAGGGGGTAGGTAATGAGCAGTTCTTC
TRBV15,TRBD2,-,TRBJ2-2,CATSRVSGSGAGELFF,TGTGCCACCAGCAGAGTTAGCGGGAGCGGGGCCGGGGAGCTGTTTTTT
TRBV10-3,TRBD1,-,TRBJ2-7,CAISPGTGPYEQYF,TGTGCCATCAGCCCCGGGACAGGGCCCTACGAGCAGTACTTC
TRBV7-2,TRBD1,few,TRBJ2-1,CASSEDRPNEQFF,TGTGCCAGCAGCGAGGACAGGCCCAATGAGCAGTTCTTC
TRBV5-1,-,few,TRBJ1-1,CASSLEPGTEAFF,TGCGCCAGCAGCTTGGAACCAGGGACTGAAGCTTTCTTT
TRBV30,-,-,TRBJ2-5,CAWRIQGRETQYF,TGTGCCTGGAGAATACAGGGACGAGAGACCCAGTACTTC
TRBV19,-,-,TRBJ2-7,CASSIDRLTYEQYF,TGTGCCAGTAGTATAGACAGGCTGACCTACGAGCAGTACTTC
TRBV5-1,TRBD2,-,TRBJ2-5,CASSLVAGGGETQYF,TGCGCCAGCAGCTTGGTGGCGGGAGGAGGGGAGACCCAGTACTTC
TRBV10-2,-,few,TRBJ1-1,CASSESSGGDTEAFF,TGCGCCAGCAGTGAGTCATCCGGGGGGGACACTGAAGCTTTCTTT